A selection of T cell receptor beta chains follows, all from one sample in a study of post-analysis software for immune sequencing data. Each CDR3 protein is one row after TCRdb ran MiXCR on the PCR reads. The repertoire includes about 460,000 distinct CDR3 sequences, less than 45% of them detected once, and around 10% sits in the top ten. Material: blood. The receptors were sampled from a girl under 18 with multiple sclerosis. Each CDR3 is given with its conserved first and last residue. The order of the fields is D gene, clone size, V gene, J gene, CDR3 protein, CDR3 DNA. A D gene is named only where the DNA matches it firmly. Clone size is given for some rows only: seen once, a few or many times, or a class if the clone is expanded.

TRBD1	NA	TRBV29-1	TRBJ2-7	CSVLDRASSYEQYF	TGCAGCGTCCTAGACAGGGCAAGCTCCTACGAGCAGTACTTC
TRBD1	NA	TRBV5-1	TRBJ1-6	CASSLAQGAEGSPLHF	TGCGCCAGCAGCTTGGCCCAGGGGGCCGAAGGTTCACCCCTCCACTTT
TRBD1	NA	TRBV14	TRBJ2-7	CASSQVTGFYEQYF	TGTGCCAGCAGCCAAGTGACAGGGTTCTACGAGCAGTACTTC
TRBD2	NA	TRBV5-1	TRBJ2-5	CASSLLLAGDTQYF	TGCGCCAGCAGCTTGTTACTAGCGGGAGACACCCAGTACTTC
NA	NA	TRBV5-1	TRBJ1-4	CASSLEGRLNEKLFF	TGCGCCAGCAGCTTGGAAGGGAGGTTGAATGAAAAACTGTTTTTT
NA	few	TRBV28	TRBJ1-5	CASSATRGYSNQPQHF	TGTGCCAGCAGTGCTACGAGGGGATATAGCAATCAGCCCCAGCATTTT
NA	NA	TRBV27	TRBJ2-3	CASSLRGRPDTQYF	TGTGCCAGCAGTTTAAGAGGGAGACCAGATACGCAGTATTTT
NA	few	TRBV20-1	TRBJ1-5	CSAILDSYSNQPQHF	TGCAGTGCTATACTAGACAGTTATAGCAATCAGCCCCAGCATTTT
NA	NA	TRBV15	TRBJ1-1	CATSRGGVIEAFF	TGTGCCACCAGCAGAGGGGGGGTCATTGAAGCTTTCTTT
TRBD2	NA	TRBV7-8	TRBJ2-1	CASSLGGLAGTYNEQFF	TGTGCCAGCAGCTTAGGGGGACTAGCGGGGACCTACAATGAGCAGTTCTTC
NA	many	TRBV29-1	TRBJ1-2	CSVEARGYGYTF	TGCAGCGTTGAGGCCAGGGGCTATGGCTACACCTTC